The 13 T cell receptor beta chains presented below share a single source sample, sequenced in a study of shared clonotypes between healthy human individuals. The protocol was immunoSEQ multiplex PCR, while the TCRdb copy is restricted to in-frame clones and leaves out a portion. This sample carries under 1,100,000 clones, about 84% of them seen once, and the ten largest clones take 0.6% to 0.7%. Source material: memory CD4+ T cells from PBMCs. As to subset: CD45RA-negative fraction. These receptors all stem from a man aged 18 to 29 in good health. Some clones in this sample may be carry-over from other donors' samples.

This clone was found once. V gene TRBV11-1 combines with J gene TRBJ2-5; perhaps TRBD2 as D (6 bases). The CDR3 runs to 15 residues. The V end lost 3 bases, the J end lost 0 bases, and 11 bases lay between the germline ends. Germline assignment: CDR1 SGHAT and CDR2 FQDESV (reference sequence). CDR3: CASSLGGAYQETQYF. DNA for the CDR3: TGTGCCAGCAGCTTGGGCGGGGCGTACCAAGAGACCCAGTACTTC. Supplemented by reference TRBV11-1 and TRBJ2-5, the full variable domain reads EAEVAQSPRYKITEKSQAVAFWCDPISGHATLYWYRQILGQGPELLVQFQDESVVDDSQLPKDRFSAERLKGVDSTLKIQPAELGDSAMYLCASSLGGAYQETQYFGPGTRLLVL.

V and J are TRBV2 and TRBJ2-1; D ambiguous. The germline V gene has CDR1 SNHLY and CDR2 FYNNEI. This CDR3 is built from 13 residues. The germline V and J ends were trimmed by 6 bases and 0 bases, with 6 bases remaining between them. The CDR3 is CASRESSYNEQFF. CDR3 nucleotide sequence: TGTGCCAGCAGGGAAAGCTCCTACAATGAGCAGTTCTTC.

The chain employs TRBV4-3 and TRBJ1-1; 8 nucleotides agree with TRBD1. Germline CDR1 reads LGHNA; CDR2 reads YSLEER. This CDR3 has 14 amino acids. V was clipped by 4 bases and J by 2 bases; unmatched bases: 3. CDR3 amino acids: CASSRDRTNTEAFF. For the CDR3, the DNA is TGCGCCAGCAGCCGGGACAGGACTAACACTGAAGCTTTCTTT.

The chain joins TRBV2 to TRBJ1-3; possible D gene TRBD1, 6 bases. CDR3 length equals 15 residues. Germline-derived CDR1 and CDR2 are SNHLY and FYNNEI. Trimming cost V 7 bases and J 0 bases, with 13 bases left between them. The CDR3 spells CASKTGQSSGNTIYF. The CDR3 DNA is TGTGCCAGCAAGACAGGCCAAAGCTCTGGAAACACCATATATTTT. Filled out from reference TRBV2 and TRBJ1-3, the complete variable domain reads EPEVTQTPSHQVTQMGQEVILRCVPISNHLYFYWYRQILGQKVEFLVSFYNNEISEKSEIFDDQFSVERPDGSNFTLKIRSTKLEDSAMYFCASKTGQSSGNTIYFGEGSWLTVV.

The chain has TRBV12-2 and TRBJ2-3; the DNA was not compared with TRBD2, the D call given in the table. TRBV12-2 is listed as a pseudogene. This CDR3 comprises 12 residues. The CDR3 spells CASRPVGDTQYF. CDR3 nucleotides: TGTGCAAGTCGCCCCGTCGGAGATACGCAGTATTTT.

J is TRBJ2-5 and V is TRBV7-8, with 10 bases lining up with TRBD2. The V segment lost 5 bases and the J segment 2 bases; nucleotides outside the gene matches: 8. This CDR3 contains 16 residues. Germline lookup yields CDR1 SGHVS and CDR2 FQNEAQ. DNA of the CDR3: TGTGCCAGCAGCGACCGGACTAGCGGAGGGCAAGAGACCCAGTACTTC. Translating gives CASSDRTSGGQETQYF.

With respect to this clone: With a much larger clone just one base away, this may be a read error. The V and J genes are TRBV9 and TRBJ1-4, with 7 nucleotides matching TRBD1. Looked up from germline, CDR1 is SGDLS and CDR2 is YYNGEE. The CDR3 covers 14 residues. The CDR3 protein is CASSDTGVDEKLSF. CDR3 DNA sequence: TGTGCCAGCAGTGATACAGGGGTGGACGAAAAACTGTCTTTT.

The rearrangement uses TRBV28 and TRBJ1-2; 9 bases map to TRBD1. Germline-derived CDR1 and CDR2 are MDHEN and SYDVKM. The CDR3 spans 15 residues. The V gene end was trimmed by 2 bases and the J gene end by 2 bases; junction bases not matched to a gene: 3. CDR3 region: CASSLGQGKNYGYTF. The CDR3 DNA sequence: TGTGCCAGCAGTTTAGGACAGGGGAAAAACTATGGCTACACCTTC.

The chain employs TRBV11-1 and TRBJ1-2, with 8 positions matching TRBD1. V shed 5 bases and J 0 bases; nucleotides not matched to a gene: 2. The CDR3 loop spans 14 amino acids. Germline V gives CDR1 SGHAT, CDR2 FQDESV (reference sequence). The chain's CDR3 is CASSLDRANYGYTF. The CDR3 DNA reads as TGTGCCAGCAGCCTGGACAGGGCTAACTATGGCTACACCTTC.

The CDR3 DNA reads TGCGCCAGCAGCCGTGGACTAGATACAGATACGCAGTATTTT. Its protein is CASSRGLDTDTQYF. This chain joins TRBV5-1 and TRBJ2-3, with TRBD2 identical over 7 bases. With 4 bases clipped from V and 3 bases from J, the junction kept 5 bases outside the gene matches. The length of the CDR3 is 14 residues. Germline CDR1 and CDR2: SGHRS and YFSETQ.

This rearrangement joins TRBV28 to TRBJ2-7; D may be TRBD1 (5 bases). V was cut by 5 bases and J by 1 base, with 12 bases left in between. CDR3 size: 14 residues. Germline V gene data show CDR1 as MDHEN and CDR2 as SYDVKM. The CDR3 DNA follows: TGTGCCAGCAGTCAGCAGGGTGTTTCCTACGAGCAGTACTTC. It specifies CASSQQGVSYEQYF.

The chain links TRBV10-1 to TRBJ2-2; no reliable D call. The CDR3 has 15 residues. CDR1 is WNHNN and CDR2 is SYGVQD in the germline V gene (reference sequence). The germline V and J ends were trimmed by 7 bases and 4 bases, with 16 bases remaining between them. In DNA form, the CDR3 reads TGCGCCAGCATCCCCACCCAGTGGGGCACCGGGGAGCTGTTTTTT. It yields the protein CASIPTQWGTGELFF.

This chain uses TRBV5-1 with TRBJ1-1; 9 nucleotides align to TRBD1. This CDR3 is 16 amino acids long. V gave up 2 bases and J gave up 0 bases; unmatched junction bases: 5. The germline V gene encodes CDR1 SGHRS and CDR2 YFSETQ. CDR3 protein: CASSLQGAGLNTEAFF. CDR3 nucleotide sequence: TGCGCCAGCAGCTTACAGGGGGCCGGATTGAACACTGAAGCTTTCTTT.